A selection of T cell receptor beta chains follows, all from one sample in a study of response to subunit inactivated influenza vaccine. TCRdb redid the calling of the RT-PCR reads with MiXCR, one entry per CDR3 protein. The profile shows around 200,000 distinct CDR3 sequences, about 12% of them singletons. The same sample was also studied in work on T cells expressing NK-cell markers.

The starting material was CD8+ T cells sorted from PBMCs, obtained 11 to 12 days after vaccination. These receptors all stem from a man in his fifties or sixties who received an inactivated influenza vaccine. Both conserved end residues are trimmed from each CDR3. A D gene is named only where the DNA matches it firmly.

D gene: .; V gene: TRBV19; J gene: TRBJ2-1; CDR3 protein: ASSGINEQF
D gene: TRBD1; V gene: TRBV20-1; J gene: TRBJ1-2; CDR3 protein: SARDKSGRGRVYGYT
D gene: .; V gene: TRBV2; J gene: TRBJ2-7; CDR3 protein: ASSDLLQGYEQY
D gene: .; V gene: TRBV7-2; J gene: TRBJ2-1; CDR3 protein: ASSQGRAGPYNEQF
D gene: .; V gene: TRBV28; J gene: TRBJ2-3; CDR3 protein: ASSLGLALPDTQY
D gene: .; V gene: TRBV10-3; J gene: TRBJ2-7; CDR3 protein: AIRGDITYEQY
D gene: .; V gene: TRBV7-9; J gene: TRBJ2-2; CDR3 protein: ASSLEGIHTGELF
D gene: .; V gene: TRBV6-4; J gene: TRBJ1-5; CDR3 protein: ASSDSEPQH
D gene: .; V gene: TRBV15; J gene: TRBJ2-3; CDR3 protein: ATSKIFFGEDTQY
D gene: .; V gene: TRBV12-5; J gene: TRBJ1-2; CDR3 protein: ASGFPDGNYGYT
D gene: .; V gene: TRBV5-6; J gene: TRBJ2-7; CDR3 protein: ASSFTHGYEQY
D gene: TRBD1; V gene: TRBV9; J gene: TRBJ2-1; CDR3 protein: ASSVGKRDRVYNEQF
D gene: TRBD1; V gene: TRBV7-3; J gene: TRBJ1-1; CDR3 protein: ASSLVGGGAEAF
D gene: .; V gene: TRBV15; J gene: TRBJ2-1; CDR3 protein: ATKGGPREQF
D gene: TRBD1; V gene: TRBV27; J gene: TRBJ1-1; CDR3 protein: ASSKGTGRNPEAF
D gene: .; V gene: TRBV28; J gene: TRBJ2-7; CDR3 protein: ASSLSTGTYEQY
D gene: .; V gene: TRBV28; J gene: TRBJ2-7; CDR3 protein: ASSLGSGAFGYEQY
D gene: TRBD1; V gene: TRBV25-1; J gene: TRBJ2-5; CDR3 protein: ASSEWDREETQY
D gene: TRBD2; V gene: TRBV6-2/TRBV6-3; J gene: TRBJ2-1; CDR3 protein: ASKNSGREENEQF
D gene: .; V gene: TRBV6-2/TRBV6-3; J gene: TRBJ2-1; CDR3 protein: ASSYSYVPNEQF
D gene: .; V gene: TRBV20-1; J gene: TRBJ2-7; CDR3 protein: SASIGRWGGEQY
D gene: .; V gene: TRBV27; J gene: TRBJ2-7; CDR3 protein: ASSYSGGSRYNEQY
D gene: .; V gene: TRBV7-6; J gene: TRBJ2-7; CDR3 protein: ASSLSPGLDSDYEQY
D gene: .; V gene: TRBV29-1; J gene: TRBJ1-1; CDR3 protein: SVAFWRGEAF
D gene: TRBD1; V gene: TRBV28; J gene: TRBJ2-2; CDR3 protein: ASSLARQGYAGELF
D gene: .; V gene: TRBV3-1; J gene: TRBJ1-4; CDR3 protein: ASSQDPGQTNEKLF
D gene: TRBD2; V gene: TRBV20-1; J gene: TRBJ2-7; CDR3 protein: SALPSGTGYEQY
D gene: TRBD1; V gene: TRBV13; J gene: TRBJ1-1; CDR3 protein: ASSYTQGTETEAF
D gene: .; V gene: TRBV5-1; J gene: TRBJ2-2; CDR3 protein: ASSPWDGGPGELF
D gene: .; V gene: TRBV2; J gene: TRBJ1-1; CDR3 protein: ASSPRLTEAF
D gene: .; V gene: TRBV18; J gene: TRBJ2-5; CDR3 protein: ASSPEGETQY
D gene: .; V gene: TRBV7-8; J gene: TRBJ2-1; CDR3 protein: ASSPLIVYNEQF
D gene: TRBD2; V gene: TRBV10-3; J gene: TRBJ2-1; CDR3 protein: AISESRGTSGRNEQF
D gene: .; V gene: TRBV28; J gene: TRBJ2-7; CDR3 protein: ASSFLREQY
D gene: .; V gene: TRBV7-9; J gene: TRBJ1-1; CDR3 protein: ASSSEDRNTEAF
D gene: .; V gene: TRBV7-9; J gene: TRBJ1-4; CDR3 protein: ASSLLDESNENLF